One sample yielded the 13 T cell receptor beta chains listed below, sequenced in a study of blood T cells in healthy people across ages. For the second PCR, which ran for 7 to 11 cycles, a sample-barcoded 5' primer and a J-beta primer mix were used. Each CDR3 protein gets one entry after TCRdb re-called the 5' RACE reads with MiXCR. The sample includes 600,000 or so distinct CDR3 sequences, about 30% seen only once; the top ten take about 15%. The sequenced sample was blood. The receptor set was obtained from an elderly woman in good health.

CDR3 in DNA: TGTGCCAGCAGCGCGCTAACAGGGGAGCAGTTCTTC. Its protein product is CASSALTGEQFF. The chain joins TRBV7-3 to TRBJ2-1; possibly TRBD1 for D (6 bases). This CDR3 comprises 12 residues. Trimming cost V 5 bases and J 10 bases, with 12 bases left between them. The V gene's germline CDR1 is SGHTA and CDR2 FQGTGA.

A few counts support this clonotype. V is TRBV5-8 and J is TRBJ2-2; no clear D. Deletions cut 6 bases from V and 4 bases from J, with 10 bases between. The germline V gene has CDR1 SGHTS and CDR2 YDEGEE. The CDR3 length is 13 residues. CDR3 sequence: CASNRRVTGELFF. The CDR3 DNA reads as TGTGCCAGCAATCGTCGGGTCACCGGGGAGCTGTTTTTT.

This clonotype was detected many times. This sequence joins TRBV2 and TRBJ2-7; 7 nucleotides match TRBD1. CDR3 size: 14 residues. The J segment lost 4 bases and the V segment lost 7 bases, leaving 10 bases of the junction unmatched. Germline V gene data show CDR1 as SNHLY and CDR2 as FYNNEI. The CDR3 bases are TGTGCCAGCAAATTCGACAGGGACCTTTACGAGCAGTACTTC. Amino acids: CASKFDRDLYEQYF.

The sample holds many counts of this clonotype. V gene TRBV5-5 combines with J gene TRBJ2-7; 7 bases are shared with TRBD2. This CDR3 region has 15 residues. CDR1 and CDR2 from the germline V gene are SGHKS and YYEKEE (reference sequence). The J segment lost 0 bases and the V segment lost 4 bases, leaving 7 bases of the junction unmatched. Written as DNA, the CDR3 is TGTGCCAGCAGCGGGGGGGGGTTAATCTCCTACGAGCAGTACTTC. Translation gives CASSGGGLISYEQYF.

This rearrangement joins TRBV20-1 to TRBJ2-7, with TRBD2 as a possible D gene (5 bases). The DNA end is a closer match to TRBJ2-5, so the J assignment may be wrong. Germline V gene lookup returns CDR1 DFQATT and CDR2 SNEGSKA (reference sequence). CDR3 length equals 13 residues. The CDR3: CSALYEGGETQYF. The CDR3 nucleotides are TGCAGTGCTTTGTACGAGGGCGGTGAGACCCAGTACTTC.

The table lists this clonotype with many counts. The chain joins TRBV10-3 to TRBJ2-5; D remains unclear. The CDR3 has 12 residues. The V gene's germline CDR1 is ENHRY and CDR2 SYGVKD. V was cut by 3 bases and J by 1 base, with 3 bases left in between. The CDR3 reads CAISEIQETQYF. The CDR3 DNA reads as TGTGCCATCAGTGAAATCCAAGAGACCCAGTACTTC.

This clonotype was picked up many times. V and J are TRBV6-5 and TRBJ2-5; 12 bases line up with TRBD1. V shed 7 bases, J shed 5 bases, and the junction held 20 bases outside the gene matches. The CDR3 totals 19 residues. Looked up from germline, CDR1 is MNHEY and CDR2 is SVGAGI. The CDR3 DNA reads TGTGCCAGCAAGCGGGGGGACAGGGGGCGCAGTTTCTTCGTGGAGACCCAGTACTTC. Translation: CASKRGDRGRSFFVETQYF.

This clonotype showed up just a few times. The chain employs TRBV7-6 and TRBJ1-1; D not resolved. Trimming stripped 1 base from V and 5 bases from J, with 23 bases between. Germline loops: CDR1 SGHVS, CDR2 FNYEAQ. The CDR3 is made up of 18 amino acids. CDR3 bases: TGTGCCAGCAGCTTAGACACCCACCGGTCCTGGAGGCGGACTGAAGCTTTCTTT. As protein: CASSLDTHRSWRRTEAFF.

This clonotype was found many times. The chain couples TRBV3-1 to TRBJ2-1; 10 nucleotides line up with TRBD2. The length of the CDR3 is 16 residues. Germline V gives CDR1 LGHDT, CDR2 YNNKEL (reference sequence). V shed 0 bases, J shed 6 bases, and the junction held 5 bases outside the gene matches. CDR3 nucleotides: TGTGCCAGCAGCCAAGATAGGCTAGCGGGGGTCAATGAGCAGTTCTTC. Protein product: CASSQDRLAGVNEQFF.

The rearrangement uses TRBV28 and TRBJ1-1, with D possibly TRBD1 on 5 matching bases. The V gene lost 6 bases and the J gene lost 8 bases, with 19 bases spanning the gap. CDR1 and CDR2 (germline): MDHEN, SYDVKM. The length of the CDR3 is 14 residues. The CDR3 sequence is CASSQITGPREAFF. Here the CDR3 DNA reads TGTGCCAGCAGCCAAATAACAGGTCCCAGAGAAGCTTTCTTT. The whole variable domain, remainder taken from reference TRBV28 and TRBJ1-1, is DVKVTQSSRYLVKRTGEKVFLECVQDMDHENMFWYRQDPGLGLRLIYFSYDVKMKEKGDIPEGYSVSREKKERFSLILESASTNQTSMYLCASSQITGPREAFFGQGTRLTVV.

The genes are TRBV7-3 and TRBJ2-3, with 9 bases matching TRBD1. The V gene's germline CDR1 is SGHTA and CDR2 FQGTGA. This CDR3 is built from 14 residues. The trim removed 6 bases at V and 4 bases at J, leaving 5 bases unmatched. The CDR3 DNA reads TGTGCCAGCAGTGTGACAGGGGGAGCAGATACGCAGTATTTT. It yields the protein CASSVTGGADTQYF.

As concerns this clonotype: Possible read error: a much larger clone is one base away. The CDR3 DNA reads TGTGCCAGCACCTCGGGACAGAGCTCCTACAATGAGCAGTACTTC. Protein: CASTSGQSSYNEQYF. J is TRBJ2-1 and V is TRBV6-6, with TRBD1 identical over 7 bases. Matching the DNA end better, TRBJ2-7 makes the J call doubtful. CDR3 size: 15 residues. The germline V gene has CDR1 MNHNY and CDR2 SVGAGI (reference sequence).

This clonotype was observed a handful of times. A clone one base away is much larger, so this may be a read error. The chain recombines TRBV4-1 with TRBJ1-2, with 7 nucleotides matching TRBD1. The CDR3 is 13 residues long. Germline CDR1 reads MGHRA; CDR2 reads YSYEKL. The CDR3 here is CTSSRDREYGYTF. Written as DNA, the CDR3 is TGCACCAGCAGCCGAGACAGGGAATACGGCTACACCTTC.